This entry lists 20 T cell receptor beta chains sequenced from one sample in a study of blood T cell repertoires in COVID-19. Assay: immunoSEQ multiplex PCR; the TCRdb copy retains only in-frame clones and omits some. This sample has tens of thousands of clones, with around 84% found just once. Sequenced sample: peripheral blood. The receptors come from a woman in her seventies in a cohort sampled during active COVID-19.

This clone was recorded once. The chain links TRBV29-1 to TRBJ2-3; D not resolved. V lost 3 bases and J lost 2, with 12 bases in between. Germline assignment: CDR1 SQVTM and CDR2 ANQGSEA. The CDR3 is 14 amino acids. CDR3: CSVDSSPNTDTQYF. The CDR3 nucleotides read TGCAGCGTTGATAGTTCCCCAAACACAGATACGCAGTATTTT.

V is TRBV5-1 and J is TRBJ2-3; 11 bases fit TRBD2. V lost 4 bases to trimming and J lost 2 bases; unmatched junction nucleotides: 12. Germline V gene lookup returns CDR1 SGHRS and CDR2 YFSETQ. The CDR3 sequence is 18 residues long. CDR3 sequence reads: CASSTNPLAGGLTDTQYF. The CDR3 DNA reads as TGCGCCAGCAGCACAAACCCCCTAGCGGGAGGCCTCACAGATACGCAGTATTTT. Supplemented by reference TRBV5-1 and TRBJ2-3, the full variable domain reads KAGVTQTPRYLIKTRGQQVTLSCSPISGHRSVSWYQQTPGQGLQFLFEYFSETQRNKGNFPGRFSGRQFSNSRSEMNVSTLELGDSALYLCASSTNPLAGGLTDTQYFGPGTRLTVL.

J is TRBJ2-1 and V is TRBV23-1, with D possibly being TRBD2 (5 bases). TRBV23-1 counts as an open reading frame of uncertain function. The CDR3 has 18 amino acids. V was clipped by 0 bases and J by 8 bases, with 23 bases between them. CDR3: CASSQSLRADPGEDEQFF. CDR3 nucleotide sequence: TGCGCCAGCAGTCAATCCCTCCGGGCAGACCCCGGGGAAGATGAGCAGTTCTTC.

J is TRBJ2-2 and V is TRBV11-3; D is uncertain. This CDR3 region has 15 residues. V lost 1 base, J lost 1 base, and 7 bases lay in between. Germline V gene sequence: CDR1 SGHNT, CDR2 YENEEA. The CDR3 nucleotides are TGTGCCAGCAGCTTAGGACAATTGAACACCGGGGAGCTGTTTTTT. It codes for CASSLGQLNTGELFF.

This rearrangement joins TRBV6-1 to TRBJ1-1, with D possibly matching TRBD1 (5 bases). CDR3 length: 15 amino acids. The V gene's germline CDR1 is MNHNS and CDR2 SASEGT. The V end lost 2 bases, the J end lost 0 bases, and 10 bases lay between the germline ends. The CDR3 loop reads CASSEMGQMNTEAFF. The CDR3 DNA reads TGTGCCAGCAGTGAAATGGGGCAGATGAACACTGAAGCTTTCTTT.

The V call is TRBV6-5, the J call TRBJ1-5, with 9 bases identical to TRBD1. The V gene's germline CDR1 is MNHEY and CDR2 SVGAGI. This CDR3 comprises 15 residues. Trimming cost V 4 bases and J 7 bases; bases outside gene matches: 8. CDR3 nucleotides: TGTGCCAGCAGTTTACAACAGGGGGCAGGGCAGCCCCAGCATTTT. It yields the protein CASSLQQGAGQPQHF.

This chain links TRBV5-1 with TRBJ2-5, with D unclear. Germline CDR1 and CDR2: SGHRS and YFSETQ. Trimming removed 2 bases at V and 0 bases at J, with 8 bases between. CDR3 length equals 14 residues. The CDR3 DNA sequence: TGCGCCAGCAGCTTAACAGAGTACCAAGAGACCCAGTACTTC. It yields the protein CASSLTEYQETQYF.

The chain combines TRBV28 with TRBJ1-2; D perhaps matches TRBD1 (5 bases). The CDR3 sequence is 15 residues long. Germline assignment: CDR1 MDHEN and CDR2 SYDVKM. V dropped 7 bases and J dropped 4 bases, with 19 bases sitting between them. CDR3: CASTLGGGVGYGYTF. The CDR3 nucleotides read TGTGCCAGCACCCTGGGGGGGGGTGTCGGCTATGGCTACACCTTC.

The sample holds one count of this clone. V gene TRBV3-1 (or the pseudogene TRBV3-2) combines with J gene TRBJ2-7, with TRBD2 matching over 10 bases. Germline CDR1 and CDR2: LGHDT and YNNKEL (reference sequence). Losses at the gene ends were 3 bases for V and 4 bases for J; bases not matched to a gene: 9. This CDR3 has 16 residues. The CDR3, as DNA: TGTGCCAGCAGCCAGGGGAATGGACTAGCGGCGTACGAGCAGTACTTC. Translation gives CASSQGNGLAAYEQYF.

The J gene is TRBJ2-2, the V gene TRBV19; TRBD2 matches at 11 bases. This CDR3 has 16 residues. Germline V CDR1 and CDR2: LNHDA, SQIVND (reference sequence). The V gene end was trimmed by 4 bases and the J gene end by 6 bases; junction bases not matched to a gene: 7. The CDR3 coding sequence is TGTGCCAGTAGTACGGGTGCTAGCGGGAGGTCCGGGGAGCTGTTTTTT. Translation: CASSTGASGRSGELFF.

Only one count was recorded for this clone. The chain links TRBV19 to TRBJ2-7, with 12 positions matching TRBD2. The V gene's germline CDR1 is LNHDA and CDR2 SQIVND (reference sequence). V lost 4 bases and J lost 0; bases outside the gene matches: 1. CDR3 length equals 15 residues. The CDR3 DNA reads TGTGCCAGTAGTAGGACTAGCGGGGTCTCCTACGAGCAGTACTTC. It codes for CASSRTSGVSYEQYF.

The V and J genes are TRBV6-5 and TRBJ1-1; no definite D call. The CDR3 sequence is 14 residues long. Per germline, CDR1 MNHEY and CDR2 SVGAGI. V was shortened by 7 bases and J by 2 bases, with 14 bases between the two germline ends. In DNA form, the CDR3 reads TGTGCCAGCACCGACTGGTGGAGAAACACTGAAGCTTTCTTT. It yields the protein CASTDWWRNTEAFF.

V usage is TRBV4-2 and J usage is TRBJ1-2; D may be TRBD1 (6 bases). Germline V CDR1 and CDR2: LGHNA, YNFKEQ. V gave up 1 base and J gave up 4 bases, with 16 bases separating them. This CDR3 is built from 16 residues. The CDR3: CASSQVQGTVAYGYTF. CDR3 in DNA: TGTGCCAGCAGCCAAGTACAGGGAACGGTGGCCTATGGCTACACCTTC.

The genes are TRBV19 and TRBJ1-1, with D perhaps matching TRBD1 (6 bases). V was clipped by 0 bases and J by 4 bases, with 9 bases between them. CDR3 length: 14 residues. The germline CDR1 and CDR2 sequences are LNHDA and SQIVND (reference sequence). The CDR3 sequence is CASSIEAGVTEAFF. CDR3 DNA: TGTGCCAGTAGTATAGAGGCAGGGGTCACTGAAGCTTTCTTT.

The chain carries TRBV12-3 or TRBV12-4 and TRBJ2-7; D remains unclear. The CDR3 runs to 13 residues. The V and J ends lost 5 bases and 5 bases respectively, with 13 bases between them. The CDR3 DNA is TGTGCCAGCAGTATTGACGGGTACCACGAGCAGTACTTC. Its translation: CASSIDGYHEQYF.

This clone was counted only a few times. V gene TRBV30 combines with J gene TRBJ2-5; 8 nucleotides match TRBD1. There are 13 residues in the CDR3. In germline, CDR1 is GTSNPN, CDR2 SVGIG (reference sequence). Unmatched junction bases numbered 2, after V lost 2 bases and J lost 3 bases. For the CDR3, the DNA is TGTGCCTGGAGTTTACAGGGGGAAGAGACCCAGTACTTC. Its protein product is CAWSLQGEETQYF.

The rearrangement joins TRBV5-1 to TRBJ2-6, with 7 bases identical to TRBD1. With V trimmed by 6 bases and J by 0 bases, 12 bases remained unmatched. This CDR3 has 18 amino acids. The V gene's germline CDR1 is SGHRS and CDR2 YFSETQ. CDR3 sequence reads: CASTGDRDSNSGANVLTF. CDR3 sequence (DNA): TGCGCCAGCACCGGGGACCGGGACAGCAACTCTGGGGCCAACGTCCTGACTTTC.

The chain combines TRBV18 with TRBJ2-5; 9 nucleotides align to TRBD1. This CDR3 is built from 15 residues. V dropped 5 bases and J dropped 4; count of bases not matched to a gene: 8. The germline V gene encodes CDR1 KGHSH and CDR2 LQKENI. CDR3 sequence (DNA): TGTGCCAGCTCATCTTTCCGGGACAGGGTAGAGACCCAGTACTTC. This codes for CASSSFRDRVETQYF.

This clone occurred a few times. This chain links TRBV7-2 with TRBJ2-3; 8 bases fit TRBD2. The J segment lost 5 bases and the V segment lost 1 base, leaving 5 bases of the junction unmatched. Germline V gene data show CDR1 as SGHTA and CDR2 as FQGNSA. CDR3 size: 15 residues. The CDR3 here is CASSLVAGTRDTQYF. The CDR3 bases are TGTGCCAGCAGCTTAGTAGCGGGAACGCGAGATACGCAGTATTTT.

The V and J genes are TRBV9 and TRBJ1-2; no reliable D call. The V end was cut by 4 bases, the J end by 4 bases, with 14 bases between. The CDR3 loop spans 14 amino acids. Germline V gives CDR1 SGDLS, CDR2 YYNGEE. CDR3 in amino acids: CASSPQAGIYGYTF. As DNA, the CDR3 is TGTGCCAGCAGCCCCCAGGCGGGGATCTATGGCTACACCTTC.